This passage covers 2 T cell receptor beta chains from one sample sequenced in a study of cytomegalovirus exposure and HLA in healthy donors (dated by TCRdb to 2016 to 2017). Library generation was performed with the immunoSEQ multiplex PCR assay. A mixture of 60 forward primers for TCR Vbeta segments and 13 reverse primers for TCR Jbeta segments was used in the multiplex PCR. The table comes from immuneACCESS by way of TCRdb, which keeps in-frame sequences with V and J called. Part of the clones is missing from these tables; in studies checked, under half for an unresolved V gene and the rest for unknown reasons. The sample table contains about 160,000 clones; only one count was recorded for approximately 88% of them. The ten largest make up over 1.5% of the sample. Sequenced sample: PBMCs. Receptors were obtained from a woman between 18 and 30 years old in good health and CMV-seronegative.

The genes are TRBV19 and TRBJ1-1; possible D gene TRBD1, 6 bases. V lost 7 bases and J lost 0, with 15 bases in between. This CDR3 comprises 15 residues. Germline V gene data show CDR1 as LNHDA and CDR2 as SQIVND (reference sequence). The CDR3 sequence is CASNPGQTLNTEAFF. CDR3 in DNA: TGTGCCAGTAACCCGGGACAAACGTTGAACACTGAAGCTTTCTTT.

The V call is TRBV9, the J call TRBJ1-2; D may be TRBD1 (5 bases). V was pared by 7 bases and J by 6 bases, with 22 bases between. Looked up from germline, CDR1 is SGDLS and CDR2 is YYNGEE. This CDR3 is built from 15 residues. The CDR3 region is CASVKDGRRGDGYTF. CDR3 sequence (DNA): TGTGCCAGCGTTAAAGATGGACGGAGGGGCGATGGCTACACCTTC.